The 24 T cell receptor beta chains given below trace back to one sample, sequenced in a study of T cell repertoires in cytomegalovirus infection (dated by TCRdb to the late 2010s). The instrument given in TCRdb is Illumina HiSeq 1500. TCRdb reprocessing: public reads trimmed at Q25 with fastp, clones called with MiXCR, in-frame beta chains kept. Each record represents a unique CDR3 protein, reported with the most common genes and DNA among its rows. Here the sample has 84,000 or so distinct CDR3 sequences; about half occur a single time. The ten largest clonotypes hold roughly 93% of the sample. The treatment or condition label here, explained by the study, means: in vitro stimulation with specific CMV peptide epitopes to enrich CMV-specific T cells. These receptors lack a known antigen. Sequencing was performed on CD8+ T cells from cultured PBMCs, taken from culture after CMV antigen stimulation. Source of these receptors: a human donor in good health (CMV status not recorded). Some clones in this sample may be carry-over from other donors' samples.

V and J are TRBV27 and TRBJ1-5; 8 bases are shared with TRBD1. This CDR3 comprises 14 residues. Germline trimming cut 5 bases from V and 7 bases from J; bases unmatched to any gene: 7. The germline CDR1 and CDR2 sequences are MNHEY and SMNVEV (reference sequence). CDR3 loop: CASSPRTGRQPQHF. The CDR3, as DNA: TGTGCCAGCAGTCCCCGGACAGGGAGGCAGCCCCAGCATTTT.

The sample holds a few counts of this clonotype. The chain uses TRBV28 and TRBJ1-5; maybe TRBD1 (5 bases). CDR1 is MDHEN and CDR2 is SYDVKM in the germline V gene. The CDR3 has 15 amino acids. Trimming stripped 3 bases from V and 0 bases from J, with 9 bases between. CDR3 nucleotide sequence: TGTGCCAGCAGTTTTTGGGGGGATAGCAATCAGCCCCAGCATTTT. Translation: CASSFWGDSNQPQHF.

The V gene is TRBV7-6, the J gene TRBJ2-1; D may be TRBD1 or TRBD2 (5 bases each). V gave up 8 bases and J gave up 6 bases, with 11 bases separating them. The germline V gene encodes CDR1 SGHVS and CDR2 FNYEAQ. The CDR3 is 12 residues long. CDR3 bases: TGTGCCAGCGACTATGGGGGCAATGAGCAGTTCTTC. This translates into CASDYGGNEQFF.

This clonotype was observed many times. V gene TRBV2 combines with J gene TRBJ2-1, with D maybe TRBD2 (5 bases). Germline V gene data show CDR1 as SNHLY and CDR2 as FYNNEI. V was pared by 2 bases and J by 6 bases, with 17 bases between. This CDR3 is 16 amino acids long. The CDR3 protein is CASSETPAALINEQFF. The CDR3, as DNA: TGTGCCAGCAGTGAAACCCCAGCGGCCCTCATCAATGAGCAGTTCTTC.

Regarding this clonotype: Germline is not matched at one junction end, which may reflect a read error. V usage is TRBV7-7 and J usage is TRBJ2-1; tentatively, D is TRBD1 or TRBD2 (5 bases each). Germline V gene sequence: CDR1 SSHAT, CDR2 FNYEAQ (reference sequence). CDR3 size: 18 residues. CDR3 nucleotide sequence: TGTGCTAGCAGCTTAGGACCTAAGGAAGGGAGTAGACAGAATGAGCAGTTCTTC. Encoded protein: CASSLGPKEGSRQNEQFF.

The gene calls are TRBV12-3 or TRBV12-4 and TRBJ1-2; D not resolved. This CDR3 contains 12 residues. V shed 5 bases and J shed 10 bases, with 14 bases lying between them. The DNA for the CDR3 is TGTGCCAGCAGTCCGGAATGCAAAATCTACACCTTC. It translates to CASSPECKIYTF.

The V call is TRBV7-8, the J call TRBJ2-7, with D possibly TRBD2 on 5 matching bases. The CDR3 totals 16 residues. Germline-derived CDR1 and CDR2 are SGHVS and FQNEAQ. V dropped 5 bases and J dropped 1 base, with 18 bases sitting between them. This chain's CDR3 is CASSLETRGSSYEQYF. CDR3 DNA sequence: TGTGCCAGCAGCCTAGAAACCCGGGGTAGTTCCTACGAGCAGTACTTC.

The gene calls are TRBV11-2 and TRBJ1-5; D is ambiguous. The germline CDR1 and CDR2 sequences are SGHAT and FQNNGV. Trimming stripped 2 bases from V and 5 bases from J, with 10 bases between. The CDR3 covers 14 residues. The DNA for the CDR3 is TGTGCCAGCAGCTTATGGTCCGGGGATCAGCCCCAGCATTTT. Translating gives CASSLWSGDQPQHF.

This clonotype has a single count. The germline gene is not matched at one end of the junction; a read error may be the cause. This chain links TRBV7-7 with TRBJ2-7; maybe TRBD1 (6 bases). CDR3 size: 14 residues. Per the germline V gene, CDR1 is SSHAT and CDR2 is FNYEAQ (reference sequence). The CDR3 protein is CASSKTDSSYEQYF. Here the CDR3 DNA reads TGTGCTAGCAGCAAAACGGACAGTTCCTACGAGCAGTACTTC. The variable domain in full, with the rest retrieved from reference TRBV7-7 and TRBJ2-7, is GAGVSQSPRYKVTKRGQDVTLRCDPISSHATLYWYQQALGQGPEFLTYFNYEAQPDKSGLPSDRFSAERPEGSISTLTIQRTEQRDSAMYRCASSKTDSSYEQYFGPGTRLTVT.

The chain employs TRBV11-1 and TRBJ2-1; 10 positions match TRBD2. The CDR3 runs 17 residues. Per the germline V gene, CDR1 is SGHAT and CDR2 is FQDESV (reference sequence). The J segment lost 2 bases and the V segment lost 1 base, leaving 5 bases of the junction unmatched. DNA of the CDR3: TGTGCCAGCAGCTTAGGGGCTAGCGGGAGCCCCTACAATGAGCAGTTCTTC. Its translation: CASSLGASGSPYNEQFF.

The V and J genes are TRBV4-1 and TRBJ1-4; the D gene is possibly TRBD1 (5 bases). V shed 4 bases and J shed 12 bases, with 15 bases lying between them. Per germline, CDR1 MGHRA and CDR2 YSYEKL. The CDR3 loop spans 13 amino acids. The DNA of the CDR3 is TGCGCCAGCAGCCGGGGGTCAACGGGGGAACTGTTTTTT. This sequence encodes CASSRGSTGELFF.

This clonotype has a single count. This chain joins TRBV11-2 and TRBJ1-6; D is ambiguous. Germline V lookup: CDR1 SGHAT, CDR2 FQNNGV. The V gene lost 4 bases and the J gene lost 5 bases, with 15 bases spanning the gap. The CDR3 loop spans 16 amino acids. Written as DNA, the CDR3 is TGTGCCAGCAGCTGGGGTCAGCCTTTGGATAATTCACCCCTCCACTTT. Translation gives CASSWGQPLDNSPLHF.

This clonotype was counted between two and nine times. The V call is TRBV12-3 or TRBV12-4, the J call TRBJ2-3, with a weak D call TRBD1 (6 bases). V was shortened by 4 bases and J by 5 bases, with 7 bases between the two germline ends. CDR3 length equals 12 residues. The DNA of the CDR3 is TGTGCCAGCAGTTCACAGGGAGATACGCAGTATTTT. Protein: CASSSQGDTQYF.

The CDR3 here is CAGGLKRNEQFF. The CDR3 region has the DNA TGTGCCGGCGGGCTGAAGCGCAATGAGCAGTTCTTC. This rearrangement joins TRBV7-9 to TRBJ2-1; D possibly corresponds to TRBD2 (5 bases). Trimming stripped 11 bases from V and 6 bases from J, with 14 bases between. This CDR3 is built from 12 residues. Germline V gene data show CDR1 as SEHNR and CDR2 as FQNEAQ (reference sequence).

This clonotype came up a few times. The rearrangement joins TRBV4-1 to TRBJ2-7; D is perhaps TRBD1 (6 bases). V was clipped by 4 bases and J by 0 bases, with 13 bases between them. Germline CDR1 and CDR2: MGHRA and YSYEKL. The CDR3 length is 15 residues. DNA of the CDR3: TGCGCCAGCAGCCCCCGGGACACCTACTCCTACGAGCAGTACTTC. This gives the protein CASSPRDTYSYEQYF.

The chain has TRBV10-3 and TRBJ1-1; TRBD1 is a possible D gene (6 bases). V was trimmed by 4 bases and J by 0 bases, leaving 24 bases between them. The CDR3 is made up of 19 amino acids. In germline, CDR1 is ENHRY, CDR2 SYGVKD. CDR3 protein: CAISASNKRQEQLNTEAFF. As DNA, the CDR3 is TGTGCCATCAGTGCCTCAAATAAACGACAGGAACAATTGAACACTGAAGCTTTCTTT.

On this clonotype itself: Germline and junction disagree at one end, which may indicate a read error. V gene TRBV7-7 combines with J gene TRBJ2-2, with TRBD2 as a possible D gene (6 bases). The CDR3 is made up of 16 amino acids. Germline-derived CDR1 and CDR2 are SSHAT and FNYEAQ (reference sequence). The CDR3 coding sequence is TGTGCTAGCAGCTCCCCCGGAGGGGTGAACACCGGGGAGCTGTTTTTT. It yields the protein CASSSPGGVNTGELFF.

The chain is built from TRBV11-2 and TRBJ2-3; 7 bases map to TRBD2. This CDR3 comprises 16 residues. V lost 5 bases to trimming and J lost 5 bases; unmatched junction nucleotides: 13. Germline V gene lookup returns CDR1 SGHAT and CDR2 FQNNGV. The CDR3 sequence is CASSEMAGEGVDTQYF. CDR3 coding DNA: TGTGCCAGCAGCGAGATGGCGGGAGAAGGGGTAGATACGCAGTATTTT.

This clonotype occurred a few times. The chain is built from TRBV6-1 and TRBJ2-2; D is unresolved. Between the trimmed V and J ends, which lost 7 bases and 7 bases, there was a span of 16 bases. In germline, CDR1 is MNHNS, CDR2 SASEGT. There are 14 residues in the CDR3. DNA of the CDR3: TGTGCCAGCACCCCCGGGCCATTTGGCGGGGAGCTGTTTTTT. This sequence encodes CASTPGPFGGELFF.

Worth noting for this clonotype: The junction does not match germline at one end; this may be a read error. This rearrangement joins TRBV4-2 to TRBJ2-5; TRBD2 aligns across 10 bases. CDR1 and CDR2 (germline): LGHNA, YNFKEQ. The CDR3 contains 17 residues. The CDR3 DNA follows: TGTTCCAGCAGCCAAGAGCTTGCCAGCGGGAGGGAGAAGACCCAGTACTTC. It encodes CSSSQELASGREKTQYF.

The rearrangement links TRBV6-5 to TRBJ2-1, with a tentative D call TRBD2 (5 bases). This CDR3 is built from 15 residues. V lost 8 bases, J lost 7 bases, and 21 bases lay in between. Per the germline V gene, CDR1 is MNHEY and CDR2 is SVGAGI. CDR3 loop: CASSPEAVGVNEQFF. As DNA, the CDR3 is TGTGCCAGCTCTCCTGAAGCGGTCGGCGTGAATGAGCAGTTCTTC.

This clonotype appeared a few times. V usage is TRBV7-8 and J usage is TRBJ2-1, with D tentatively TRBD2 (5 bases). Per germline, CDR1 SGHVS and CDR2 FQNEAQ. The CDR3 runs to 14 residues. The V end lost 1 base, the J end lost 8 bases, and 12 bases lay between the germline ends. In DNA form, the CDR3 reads TGTGCCAGCAGCTTAGAAAACAGCGGTTATGAGCAGTTCTTC. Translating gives CASSLENSGYEQFF. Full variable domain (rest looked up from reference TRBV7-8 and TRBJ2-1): GAGVSQSPRYKVAKRGQDVALRCDPISGHVSLFWYQQALGQGPEFLTYFQNEAQLDKSGLPSDRFFAERPEGSVSTLKIQRTQQEDSAVYLCASSLENSGYEQFFGPGTRLTVL.

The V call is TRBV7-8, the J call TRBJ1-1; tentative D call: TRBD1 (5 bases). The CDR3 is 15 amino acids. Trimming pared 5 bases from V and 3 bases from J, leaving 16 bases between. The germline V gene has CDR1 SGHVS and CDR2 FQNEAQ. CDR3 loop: CASSNKRDRYTEAFF. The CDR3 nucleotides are TGTGCCAGCAGCAATAAACGGGACCGATACACTGAAGCTTTCTTT. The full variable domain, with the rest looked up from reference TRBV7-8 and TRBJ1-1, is GAGVSQSPRYKVAKRGQDVALRCDPISGHVSLFWYQQALGQGPEFLTYFQNEAQLDKSGLPSDRFFAERPEGSVSTLKIQRTQQEDSAVYLCASSNKRDRYTEAFFGQGTRLTVV.

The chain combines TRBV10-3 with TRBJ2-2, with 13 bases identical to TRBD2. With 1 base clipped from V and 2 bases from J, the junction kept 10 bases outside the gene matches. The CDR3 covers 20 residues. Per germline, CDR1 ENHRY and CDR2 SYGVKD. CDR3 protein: CAISELPGLAGRRNTGELFF. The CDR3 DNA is TGTGCCATCAGTGAGTTACCGGGACTAGCGGGGAGAAGAAACACCGGGGAGCTGTTTTTT.